The 31 T cell receptor beta chains reported below all come from one sample, sequenced in a study of T cell clonality in common variable immunodeficiency. No antigen has been identified for these receptors. The data were produced by immunoSEQ multiplex PCR, yet TCRdb's version contains in-frame clones alone and is incomplete. The specimen has 25,000 or so clones, none found just once. General study points: Common variable immunodeficiency TCR beta sequences reportedly had fewer deletions and N-nucleotide insertions.

Input material: peripheral blood mononuclear cells. The source is a human donor with common variable immunodeficiency.

A remark on this clone: Read data end 3 residues before the CDR3 end; the end is taken from the germline J gene. This sequence joins TRBV5-1 and TRBJ2-1; 12 bases agree with TRBD2. Germline V lookup: CDR1 SGHRS, CDR2 YFSETQ. V trimming: 4 bases; J trimming: 6 bases; junction bases outside the gene matches: 5. The CDR3 runs 15 residues. CDR3 sequence reads: CASSELAGGPNEQFF. The DNA read from the CDR3 is TGCGCCAGCAGCGAACTAGCGGGGGGCCCCAATGAG.

This clone was detected many times. The sequence runs out 3 residues before the end of the CDR3; the remainder is reconstructed from the germline J gene. The chain is built from TRBV6-2 or TRBV6-3 and TRBJ1-2; TRBD1 aligns across 8 bases. The V and J ends lost 7 bases and 0 bases, in that order; junction bases with no gene match: 7. In germline, CDR1 is MNHEY, CDR2 SVGEGT. This CDR3 contains 15 residues. The CDR3 reads CASKIRDRTNYGYTF. The CDR3 bases that were read are TGTGCCAGCAAAATCCGGGACAGGACTAACTATGGC.

Ten or more counts support this clone. With the read ending 3 residues before the CDR3 end, the germline J gene is used to fill in that end. The chain carries TRBV20-1 and TRBJ1-6; 11 nucleotides match TRBD1. This CDR3 is built from 14 residues. CDR1 is DFQATT, CDR2 SNEGSKA, per germline (reference sequence). The trim removed 2 bases at V and 8 bases at J, leaving 2 bases unmatched. The CDR3 DNA, read in part, is TGCAGTGCTAGACCGGGACAGGGGGATTCACCC. It yields the protein CSARPGQGDSP. The CDR3 in its entirety is CSARPGQGDSPLHF.

This clone was counted many times. The read stops 3 residues short of the end of the CDR3; the missing end is completed from the germline J gene. J is TRBJ1-5 and V is TRBV20-1, with 9 bases aligning to TRBD1. V gave up 1 base and J gave up 4 bases; unmatched junction bases: 5. The CDR3 sequence is 15 residues long. The germline gives CDR1 DFQATT, CDR2 SNEGSKA (reference sequence). CDR3 residues: CSARVPTGGNQPQHF. The CDR3 bases that were read are TGCAGTGCTAGAGTCCCGACAGGGGGTAATCAGCCC.

This clone was recorded at least ten times. The sequenced fragment ends 3 residues before the CDR3 boundary, so the rest is inferred from the germline J gene. The V call is TRBV7-3, the J call TRBJ2-3, with 11 positions matching TRBD2. Per the germline V gene, CDR1 is SGHTA and CDR2 is FQGTGA. The ends lost 4 bases at V and 3 bases at J; junction bases unmatched: 6. The CDR3 contains 16 residues. CDR3: CASSSVAGGPTDTQYF. Partial CDR3 DNA: TGTGCCAGCAGCTCGGTAGCGGGAGGGCCGACAGATACG.

To note about this clone: The read ends 3 residues early relative to the CDR3; the germline J gene fills the gap. The gene calls are TRBV11-2 and TRBJ2-2, with unresolved D. CDR1 is SGHAT, CDR2 FQNNGV, per germline. The V end was cut by 1 base, the J end by 4 bases, with 10 bases between. The CDR3 loop spans 15 amino acids. CDR3 sequence reads: CASSLGWLFTGELFF. The sequenced CDR3 bases are TGTGCCAGCAGCTTAGGTTGGCTCTTCACCGGGGAG.

Relative to its sample, this clone is medium-sized (0.01 to 0.1%). The part of the CDR3 DNA that was read is TGTGCCAGCATCATACGACAGGGGGCGATGGTTGAG. Translating it yields CASIIRQGAMVE. From start to end, the CDR3 is CASIIRQGAMVEQFF. The rearrangement uses TRBV6-2 or TRBV6-3 and TRBJ2-1, with 10 bases lining up with TRBD1. The read stops 3 residues short of the end of the CDR3; the missing end is completed from the germline J gene. V gave up 7 bases and J gave up 9 bases; unmatched junction bases: 12. The CDR3 covers 15 residues. Germline V gene sequence: CDR1 MNHEY, CDR2 SVGEGT.

This clone showed up many times. The CDR3 is cut off 3 residues early in the read; its end comes from the germline J gene. The chain recombines TRBV18 with TRBJ2-7; TRBD1 aligns across 11 bases. The CDR3 is made up of 14 amino acids. Germline V gene sequence: CDR1 KGHSH, CDR2 LQKENI. The junction had 6 bases not matched to a gene; V was cut back by 5 bases and J by 6 bases. The DNA read from the CDR3 is TGTGCCAGCTCAGTAAGCGGGACAGGGGGCGAG. Residues: CASSVSGTGGE. The entire CDR3 reads CASSVSGTGGEQYF. Combining the CDR3 with reference TRBV18 and TRBJ2-7 gives the whole variable domain NAGVMQNPRHLVRRRGQEARLRCSPMKGHSHVYWYRQLPEEGLKFMVYLQKENIIDESGMPKERFSAEFPKEGPSILRIQQVVRGDSAAYFCASSVSGTGGEQYFGPGTRLTVT.

This clone occurred many times. Sequencing ends 3 residues short of the CDR3 end; the germline J gene provides the rest. This chain links TRBV6-2 or TRBV6-3 with TRBJ2-4, with 9 bases matching TRBD2. J was trimmed by 0 bases and V by 6 bases; bases with no gene match: 3. Per germline, CDR1 MNHEY and CDR2 SVGEGT. The length of the CDR3 is 15 residues. The sequenced part of the CDR3 DNA is TGTGCCAGCAGGCCTAGCGGGGTAGCCAAAAACATT. It translates to CASRPSGVAKNI. The complete CDR3 reads CASRPSGVAKNIQYF.

This clone was observed a few times. The CDR3 end falls 3 residues outside the read, so it is completed with the germline J gene. The rearrangement links TRBV5-1 to TRBJ2-2; possible D gene TRBD2, 6 bases. The V gene's germline CDR1 is SGHRS and CDR2 YFSETQ. Trimming stripped 4 bases from V and 0 bases from J, with 16 bases between. The CDR3 contains 17 residues. Here the CDR3 reads CASSRLAARTNTGELFF. The CDR3 bases that were read are TGCGCCAGCAGCAGATTAGCGGCGAGGACGAACACCGGGGAG.

This clone was counted a few times. The read stops 3 residues short of the end of the CDR3; the missing end is completed from the germline J gene. Other DNA variants within this sample encode the same CDR3. V is TRBV7-2 and J is TRBJ2-5; 7 bases align to TRBD1. Trimming took 0 bases from V and 5 from J; bases not matched to a gene: 6. This CDR3 region has 15 residues. Germline V gene sequence: CDR1 SGHTA, CDR2 FQGNSA. CDR3 DNA, as far as it was read: TGTGCCAGCAGCTTAGCGTTTTCCAGGGGGGAGACC. Protein sequence: CASSLAFSRGET. The CDR3 in full is CASSLAFSRGETQYF.

There are many counts of this clone. The read terminates 3 residues ahead of where the CDR3 ends, so the germline J gene completes it. The rearrangement joins TRBV20-1 to TRBJ1-2; the D is unclear. Germline-derived CDR1 and CDR2 are DFQATT and SNEGSKA (reference sequence). This CDR3 is built from 13 residues. CDR3 DNA (partial): TGCAGTGCTAGCCCGGGGAAGGGAGGGGGC. Translating it yields CSASPGKGGG. The entire CDR3 reads CSASPGKGGGYTF.

This clone was counted ten times or more. The CDR3 is cut off 3 residues early in the read; its end comes from the germline J gene. This chain uses TRBV18 with TRBJ2-3; 7 nucleotides align to TRBD2. This CDR3 comprises 16 residues. Germline loops: CDR1 KGHSH, CDR2 LQKENI. Germline trimming cut 4 bases from V and 4 bases from J; bases unmatched to any gene: 11. The CDR3 sequence is CASSRLITRGADTQYF. The CDR3 bases that were read are TGTGCCAGCTCACGACTCATTACCCGGGGGGCAGATACG.

At least ten counts were recorded for this clone. The read ends 3 residues before the CDR3 terminus; that terminus is restored from the germline J gene. The genes are TRBV5-5 and TRBJ1-2; D not resolved. This CDR3 is 15 amino acids long. CDR1 SGHKS and CDR2 YYEKEE come from the germline V gene (reference sequence). V lost 2 bases to trimming and J lost 0 bases, with 11 bases between them. CDR3 amino acids: CASSFAMVTNYGYTF. Partial CDR3 DNA: TGTGCCAGCAGCTTTGCGATGGTTACTAACTATGGC.

This clone was observed at least ten times. The observed sequence ends 3 residues before the CDR3 terminus, with the missing tail filled in from the germline J gene. The chain couples TRBV10-3 to TRBJ2-7; the D is unclear. The CDR3 consists of 14 residues. Trimming left V 2 bases short and J 2 bases short, with 10 bases between. Germline CDR1 ENHRY, CDR2 SYGVKD. CDR3 DNA (partial): TGTGCCATCAGTGAGACTACTAACCCCTACGAG. Protein: CAISETTNPYE. The CDR3, in full, reads CAISETTNPYEQYF.

The table lists this clone with a few counts. The read stops 3 residues short of the end of the CDR3; the missing end is completed from the germline J gene. V gene TRBV5-3 combines with J gene TRBJ2-1, with 7 bases fitting TRBD1. TRBV5-3 is an ORF, and what it does is uncertain. Trimming removed 5 bases from V and 4 bases from J; junction bases left unmatched: 9. The CDR3 consists of 15 residues. CDR3 amino acids: CARRHRGLRYNEQFF. CDR3 DNA, as far as it was read: TGTGCCAGAAGACATAGGGGGCTTAGGTACAATGAG.

This clone was counted at least ten times. The CDR3 is cut off 3 residues early in the read; its end comes from the germline J gene. This chain joins TRBV2 and TRBJ1-2, with D unresolved. Germline CDR1 SNHLY, CDR2 FYNNEI. CDR3 length equals 12 residues. V lost 4 bases to trimming and J lost 3 bases, with 6 bases between them. The CDR3 reads CASSVADYGYTF. The CDR3 DNA, read in part, is TGTGCCAGCAGTGTGGCAGACTATGGC.

This clone was observed at least ten times. The read is 3 residues too short to cover the CDR3 end, so that end is filled in from the germline J gene. V and J are TRBV18 and TRBJ1-5; D is undetermined. In germline, CDR1 is KGHSH, CDR2 LQKENI. This CDR3 has 13 amino acids. V lost 4 bases to trimming and J lost 7 bases, with 11 bases between them. CDR3 residues: CASSQGPSQPQHF. The sequenced part of the CDR3 DNA is TGTGCCAGCTCACAGGGCCCGAGCCAGCCC.

As for this clone: The read ends 3 residues shy of where the CDR3 ends; the end is completed using the germline J gene. The chain is built from TRBV2 and TRBJ1-1; D gene unclear. The germline V gene has CDR1 SNHLY and CDR2 FYNNEI. Trimming removed 10 bases at V and 0 bases at J, with 6 bases between. There are 11 residues in the CDR3. Incomplete CDR3 DNA: TGTGCCACCCAGGTGAACACTGAA. As protein: CATQVNTE. The CDR3 in its entirety is CATQVNTEAFF.

The table lists this clone with many counts. With the read ending 3 residues before the CDR3 end, the germline J gene is used to fill in that end. This chain connects TRBV20-1 to TRBJ2-2; 7 bases match TRBD1. CDR3 size: 16 residues. CDR1 is DFQATT and CDR2 is SNEGSKA in the germline V gene (reference sequence). The V and J ends lost 1 base and 3 bases, in that order; junction bases with no gene match: 8. CDR3 DNA (partial): TGCAGTGCTAGAGCTCTAACAGGGGCCTACACCGGGGAG. This gives the protein CSARALTGAYTGE. The CDR3 in its entirety is CSARALTGAYTGELFF.

This clone was recorded many times. The read stops 3 residues short of the end of the CDR3; the missing end is completed from the germline J gene. V and J are TRBV6-2 or TRBV6-3 and TRBJ2-2; weak D call: TRBD1 (6 bases). The CDR3 covers 15 residues. V lost 6 bases, J lost 4 bases, and 15 bases lay in between. CDR1 is MNHEY, CDR2 SVGEGT, per germline. The sequenced part of the CDR3 DNA is TGTGCCAGCAGGATGGACAGTTCTCCCACCGGGGAG. Amino acids: CASRMDSSPTGE. The entire CDR3 is CASRMDSSPTGELFF.

This clone was counted ten times or more. The read is 3 residues too short to cover the CDR3 end, so that end is filled in from the germline J gene. The chain combines TRBV29-1 with TRBJ2-3; D is possibly TRBD2 (5 bases). The CDR3 loop spans 13 amino acids. Germline V gene data show CDR1 as SQVTM and CDR2 as ANQGSEA. Trimming left V 5 bases short and J 1 base short, with 10 bases between. CDR3 DNA, as far as it was read: TGCAGCGTTCTAATCGGGGGCACAGATACG. Protein sequence: CSVLIGGTDT. The whole CDR3 sequence reads CSVLIGGTDTQYF.

This clone was seen repeatedly, ten times or more. From the germline J gene comes the end of the CDR3, since the read stops 3 residues before it. V gene TRBV5-1 combines with J gene TRBJ1-2; 7 bases are shared with TRBD1. V was clipped by 4 bases and J by 4 bases; unmatched bases: 4. The CDR3 consists of 13 residues. Looked up from germline, CDR1 is SGHRS and CDR2 is YFSETQ. The sequenced part of the CDR3 DNA is TGCGCCAGCAGCCCCCGGACAGGCTATGGC. It translates to CASSPRTGYG. The complete CDR3 protein is CASSPRTGYGYTF.

This clone showed up just a few times. Read coverage stops 3 residues before the CDR3 terminus; the germline J gene supplies the remainder. The chain combines TRBV7-9 with TRBJ2-5; D possibly corresponds to TRBD1 (6 bases). Germline loops: CDR1 SEHNR, CDR2 FQNEAQ (reference sequence). The V end was cut by 0 bases, the J end by 0 bases, with 8 bases between. The CDR3 totals 15 residues. The sequenced part of the CDR3 DNA is TGTGCCAGCAGCTTAGCGCAGGGGAACCAAGAGACC. It is translated as CASSLAQGNQET. The CDR3 reads in full as CASSLAQGNQETQYF.

This clone was observed many times. The part of the CDR3 DNA that was read is TGTGCCAGCAGCCCCGGACTAGCGGGTTTACAAGAGACC. It is translated as CASSPGLAGLQET. The CDR3 as a whole reads CASSPGLAGLQETQYF. The chain carries TRBV6-2 or TRBV6-3 and TRBJ2-5; 11 nucleotides agree with TRBD2. The read ends 3 residues shy of where the CDR3 ends; the end is completed using the germline J gene. The germline V gene has CDR1 MNHEY and CDR2 SVGEGT. Germline trimming cut 6 bases from V and 2 bases from J; bases unmatched to any gene: 8. There are 16 residues in the CDR3.

This clone was counted a few times. The CDR3 goes on 3 residues after the read ends, and that part is filled in from the germline J gene. The rearrangement links TRBV18 to TRBJ2-1; tentative D call: TRBD1 (6 bases). The CDR3 length is 16 residues. The V gene's germline CDR1 is KGHSH and CDR2 LQKENI. V was trimmed by 0 bases and J by 9 bases, leaving 18 bases between them. CDR3 sequence reads: CASSPPVSGVDREQFF. The sequenced part of the CDR3 DNA is TGTGCCAGCTCACCACCGGTCTCAGGGGTAGATCGTGAG.

This clone appeared many times. The CDR3 end falls 3 residues outside the read, so it is completed with the germline J gene. The chain couples TRBV7-2 to TRBJ1-1, with TRBD1 as a possible D gene (6 bases). Germline assignment: CDR1 SGHTA and CDR2 FQGNSA. V lost 5 bases and J 6 bases, leaving 16 bases between the germline ends. The CDR3 extends over 14 amino acids. The covered CDR3 bases are TGTGCCAGCAGCGCCCTAATACAGGGAGCTGAA. It yields the protein CASSALIQGAE. The full CDR3 protein is CASSALIQGAEAFF.

With regard to this clone: The read halts 3 residues ahead of the CDR3 end, with the missing end drawn from the germline J gene. V usage is TRBV11-3 and J usage is TRBJ2-2, with TRBD2 identical over 9 bases. J was trimmed by 4 bases and V by 2 bases; bases with no gene match: 2. The CDR3 loop spans 15 amino acids. Germline-derived CDR1 and CDR2 are SGHNT and YENEEA. The covered CDR3 bases are TGTGCCAGCAGCTTACTAGCGGGGAGCACCGGGGAG. It translates to CASSLLAGSTGE. The CDR3 in its entirety is CASSLLAGSTGELFF.

This clone was detected a few times. The read ends 3 residues shy of where the CDR3 ends; the end is completed using the germline J gene. The J gene is TRBJ1-6, the V gene TRBV6-1; D may be TRBD1 (5 bases). Trimming pared 1 base from V and 7 bases from J, leaving 17 bases between. The CDR3 covers 17 residues. The germline CDR1 and CDR2 sequences are MNHNS and SASEGT. The CDR3 bases that were read are TGTGCCAGCAGTGAAGGCTTCAAGGACAAAGGGAATTCACCC. It yields the protein CASSEGFKDKGNSP. The complete CDR3 reads CASSEGFKDKGNSPLHF.

This clone was counted at least ten times. Read data end 3 residues before the CDR3 end; the end is taken from the germline J gene. This chain joins TRBV2 and TRBJ2-1, with 7 bases aligning to TRBD1. The CDR3 covers 13 residues. Germline V lookup: CDR1 SNHLY, CDR2 FYNNEI. V lost 6 bases, J lost 5 bases, and 4 bases stayed unmatched. The CDR3 loop reads CASRQGRNNEQFF. The sequenced part of the CDR3 DNA is TGTGCCAGCAGACAGGGGAGAAACAATGAG.

On this clone itself: From the germline J gene comes the end of the CDR3, since the read stops 3 residues before it. The chain joins TRBV7-9 to TRBJ2-5; 7 nucleotides match TRBD1. CDR3 length: 15 residues. Germline trimming cut 4 bases from V and 5 bases from J; bases unmatched to any gene: 10. The V gene's germline CDR1 is SEHNR and CDR2 FQNEAQ (reference sequence). The CDR3 bases that were read are TGTGCCAGCAGCTCGAAGACAGGGAGAAACGAGACC. This encodes CASSSKTGRNET. Given in full, the CDR3 is CASSSKTGRNETQYF.